This TCR beta chain was retrieved from a study of CD8+ T cells in alopecia areata. With 4 bases removed from V and 0 bases from J, the gap between germline ends came to 7 bases. The CDR3 has 13 amino acids. CDR1 and CDR2 (germline): SQVTM, ANQGSEA. This sample's treatment: oral pan-JAK inhibitor, 5-10 mg twice daily. RNA was extracted and reverse transcribed into cDNA as the sequencing template. Assay used: immunoSEQ multiplex PCR; TCRdb lists only in-frame clones, some missing. This sample has some 220,000 clones, with more than 45% found just once. This clone was counted a single time. The chain couples TRBV29-1 to TRBJ2-1; D is unresolved. The sequence came from a human donor with alopecia areata. The specimen comprised CD4+ T cells sorted from blood, sampled at week 4, from a patient treated with tofacitinib. The CDR3 DNA sequence: TGCAGCGTTGGTCAGAGCTCCTACAATGAGCAGTTCTTC. This translates into CSVGQSSYNEQFF.